This T cell receptor (beta chain) was captured in a study of cytomegalovirus exposure and HLA in healthy donors. Use of 60 Vbeta and 13 Jbeta primers characterized the PCR. Some clones are missing from TCRdb's copy, which holds only in-frame ones; the method was immunoSEQ multiplex PCR. The sample contains 160,000 or so clones, roughly 80% of which appear only once. The clonotype comes from a woman aged 25 to 39 in good health and CMV-seronegative. Input material: PBMCs.

CDR3 sequence reads: CASSVDRGLYGYTF. The DNA of the CDR3 is TGTGCCAGCTCAGTCGACAGGGGGCTCTATGGCTACACCTTC. This chain links TRBV18 with TRBJ1-2; 10 bases fit TRBD1. Germline assignment: CDR1 KGHSH and CDR2 LQKENI. Trimming took 5 bases from V and 4 from J; bases not matched to a gene: 4. This CDR3 contains 14 residues.